What follows are 5 T cell receptor beta chains derived from one specimen sequenced in a study of T cells after yellow fever vaccination. TCRdb re-analysed the 5' RACE reads in MiXCR, keeping a single row per CDR3 protein. The table records 300,000 to 350,000 distinct CDR3 sequences, roughly 4% of them present only once. Sequencing was performed on PBMCs, taken 5 days after the yellow fever booster vaccination. Receptor source: a man aged 18-30 years who received the YFV17D yellow fever vaccine.

This clonotype was counted ten times or more. The CDR3 sequence is CASSYWYNEQFF. CDR3 sequence (DNA): TGTGCCAGCAGTTACTGGTACAATGAGCAGTTCTTC. The chain joins TRBV6-2 or TRBV6-3 to TRBJ2-1; D remains unclear. This CDR3 contains 12 residues. Germline-derived CDR1 and CDR2 are MNHEY and SVGEGT. V was shortened by 1 base and J by 4 bases, with 2 bases between the two germline ends.

This clonotype was found a few times. The chain joins TRBV5-1 to TRBJ1-1; D gene unclear. This CDR3 region has 15 residues. Germline-derived CDR1 and CDR2 are SGHRS and YFSETQ. Deletions cut 5 bases from V and 4 bases from J, with 18 bases between. CDR3 DNA: TGCGCCAGCAGGCCGCGGGAGGCAAGGAGCACTGAAGCTTTCTTT. Translated: CASRPREARSTEAFF.

J is TRBJ1-4 and V is TRBV4-3, with a possible D match to TRBD1 (5 bases). This CDR3 has 16 residues. V lost 1 base, J lost 4 bases, and 13 bases lay in between. Germline V gives CDR1 LGHNA, CDR2 YSLEER. CDR3 sequence (DNA): TGCGCCAGCAGCCAAGGTGGCAGGGCGGGTAATGAAAAACTGTTTTTT. This codes for CASSQGGRAGNEKLFF.

This clonotype was found many times. This chain joins TRBV6-6 and TRBJ1-3; D is undetermined. Per the germline V gene, CDR1 is MNHNY and CDR2 is SVGAGI (reference sequence). The V and J ends lost 8 bases and 8 bases respectively, with 13 bases between them. The CDR3 sequence is 12 residues long. For the CDR3, the DNA is TGTGCCAGCGTCGCGGTTTCCGACACCATATATTTT. Its protein is CASVAVSDTIYF.

This clonotype was recorded at least ten times. This chain joins TRBV20-1 and TRBJ1-1; D perhaps matches TRBD1 (6 bases). Trimming left V 0 bases short and J 9 bases short, with 26 bases between. Germline-derived CDR1 and CDR2 are DFQATT and SNEGSKA (reference sequence). The CDR3 consists of 17 residues. The CDR3 DNA sequence: TGCAGTGCTAGAGATAGGGGGACGGGACACCGTTTGTTCCAAGCTTTCTTT. Protein sequence: CSARDRGTGHRLFQAFF.